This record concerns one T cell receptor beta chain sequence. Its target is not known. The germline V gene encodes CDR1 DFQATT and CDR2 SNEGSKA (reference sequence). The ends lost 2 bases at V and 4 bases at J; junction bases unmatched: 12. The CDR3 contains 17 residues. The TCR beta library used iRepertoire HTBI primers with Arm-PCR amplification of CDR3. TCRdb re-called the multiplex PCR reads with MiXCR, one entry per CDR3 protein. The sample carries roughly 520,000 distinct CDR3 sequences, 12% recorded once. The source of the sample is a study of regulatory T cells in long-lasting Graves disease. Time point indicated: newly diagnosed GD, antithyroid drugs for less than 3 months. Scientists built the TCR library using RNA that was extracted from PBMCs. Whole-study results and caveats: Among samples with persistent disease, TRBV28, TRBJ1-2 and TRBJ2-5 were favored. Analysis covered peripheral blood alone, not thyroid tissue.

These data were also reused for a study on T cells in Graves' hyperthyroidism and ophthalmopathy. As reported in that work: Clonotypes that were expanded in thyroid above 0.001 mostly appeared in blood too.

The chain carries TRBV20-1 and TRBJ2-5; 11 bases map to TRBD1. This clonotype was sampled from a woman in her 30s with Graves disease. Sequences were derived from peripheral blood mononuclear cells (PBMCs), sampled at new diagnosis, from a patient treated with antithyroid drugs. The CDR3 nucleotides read TGCAGTGCTAGACCCTTCGGGACAGGGGGGGGGGGAGAGACCCAGTACTTC. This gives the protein CSARPFGTGGGGETQYF.